This T cell receptor (beta chain) was sequenced for a study of vaccination and CD4 T cells after COVID-19. Study results and limitations: No early post-infection timepoints were studied, and convalescent patients studied were relatively few.

The Oncomine TCR Beta short-read assay was applied to DNA of cultured CD4+ T cells. TCRdb re-called the PCR reads with MiXCR, one entry per CDR3 protein. Among more than 20,000 distinct CDR3 sequences listed, 50% were seen once. Treatment specified: roughly ten-day PBMC culture with coronavirus spike peptide pools or control peptides (ViraFEST assay). Via ViraFEST, peptide pools expanded antigen-specific T cells before TCR sequencing. With regard to this clonotype: Its matching antigen is unknown.

Sequences were derived from CD4+ T cells from blood, cultured in vitro, sampled before SARS-CoV-2 vaccination. The receptor comes from a human donor who received a COVID-19 vaccine.

The CDR3 bases are TGTGCCAGCAGCTTGGCTAGAATCTTCGGTGAGCAGTTCTTC. Protein sequence: CASSLARIFGEQFF. The J gene is TRBJ2-1, the V gene TRBV11-3; D not certain. The CDR3 contains 14 residues. The germline CDR1 and CDR2 sequences are SGHNT and YENEEA. Trimming cost V 3 bases and J 9 bases, with 15 bases left between them.